The present T cell receptor (beta chain) was sequenced within a study of monozygotic twins with inflammatory bowel disease. Study-wide results and limits: With others, IBD patients shared fewer clonotypes than healthy twins did, especially with disease activity. Healthy co-twins showed greater TCRbeta diversity (inverse Simpson) than IBD patients.

Points on this clonotype: Its antigen is unidentified.

Template switching incorporated UMIs with a 6-nucleotide sample barcode. Reanalyzing the 5' RACE reads, TCRdb keeps one entry per CDR3 protein, without DNA. The sample table includes around 370,000 distinct CDR3 sequences. The CDR3 totals 12 residues. Germline V gives CDR1 SGHDT, CDR2 YYEEEE. The chain recombines TRBV5-6 with TRBJ2-7; with no DNA, the TCRdb D assignment of TRBD1 cannot be verified. This clonotype was obtained from a human donor with ulcerative colitis or Crohn's disease, or a healthy co-twin of an affected twin (not recorded which). Sequenced sample: blood. The CDR3 spells CASSTNRGEQYF.